A single sample gave rise to the 17 T cell receptor beta chains below, sequenced in a study of control samples from healthy donors and cancer patients. Here immunoSEQ multiplex PCR was the method, and the copy in TCRdb shows in-frame clones only, minus some. This sample has approximately 130,000 clones, with approximately 87% found just once. Sequenced: blood. The receptor source for this set is a man aged 30-40 years in good health.

V is TRBV7-9 and J is TRBJ1-2; possible D gene TRBD1, 5 bases. This CDR3 is 15 amino acids long. V was pared by 1 base and J by 7 bases, with 16 bases between. From germline, CDR1 is SEHNR and CDR2 FQNEAQ (reference sequence). CDR3 nucleotides: TGTGCCAGCAGCTTAGTGGTATTGGGCGACAGTGGCTACACCTTC. Translation: CASSLVVLGDSGYTF.

The rearrangement uses TRBV12-3 or TRBV12-4 and TRBJ1-4; D is possibly TRBD1 (5 bases). Between the trimmed V and J ends, which lost 8 bases and 8 bases, there was a span of 12 bases. There are 12 residues in the CDR3. CDR3 bases: TGTGCCAGCTCCTGGGGGGGGGAAAAACTGTTTTTT. As protein: CASSWGGEKLFF.

V usage is TRBV5-4 and J usage is TRBJ2-5; D gene unclear. This CDR3 comprises 15 residues. Trimming removed 0 bases from V and 4 bases from J, with 13 bases in between. Germline V gene lookup returns CDR1 SGHNT and CDR2 YYREEE (reference sequence). CDR3 sequence (DNA): TGTGCCAGCAGCTTGGAACAGCTCTCTGGAGAGACCCAGTACTTC. Amino acids: CASSLEQLSGETQYF.

The J gene is TRBJ1-2, the V gene TRBV5-5, with TRBD1 matching 7 bases. CDR3 size: 13 residues. From germline, CDR1 is SGHKS and CDR2 YYEKEE (reference sequence). After removal of 0 bases from V and 6 bases from J, the junction contained 2 bases not matched to a gene. CDR3 DNA sequence: TGTGCCAGCAGCTTGGACAGGGGCCATGGCTACACCTTC. Protein: CASSLDRGHGYTF.

The chain employs TRBV30 and TRBJ2-1, with TRBD2 matching over 8 bases. The CDR3 covers 15 residues. Germline CDR1 and CDR2: GTSNPN and SVGIG (reference sequence). J gave up 4 bases and V 1 base, and 6 bases lay outside the gene matches. The chain's CDR3 is CAWSESGGSYNEQFF. The CDR3 nucleotides are TGTGCCTGGAGTGAGAGCGGGGGATCATACAATGAGCAGTTCTTC.

The chain links TRBV2 to TRBJ1-3; no reliable D call. Germline values: CDR1 SNHLY, CDR2 FYNNEI. This CDR3 comprises 15 residues. The V and J ends lost 4 bases and 4 bases respectively, with 14 bases between them. The CDR3 is CASSGERFGGNTIYF. CDR3 coding DNA: TGTGCCAGCAGTGGGGAGAGGTTCGGAGGAAACACCATATATTTT.

Here the CDR3 DNA reads TGTGCCAGCAGCGTAGGTGGGACAAAAAGCTACGAGCAGTACTTC. It specifies CASSVGGTKSYEQYF. The chain combines TRBV9 with TRBJ2-7; D might be TRBD1 (6 bases). From germline, CDR1 is SGDLS and CDR2 YYNGEE. V lost 0 bases and J lost 3, with 13 bases in between. This CDR3 is 15 amino acids long.

This clone occurred once. This chain connects TRBV12-3 or TRBV12-4 to TRBJ1-4; D uncertain. CDR3 size: 13 residues. V was cut by 3 bases and J by 5 bases, with 7 bases left in between. The CDR3 nucleotides read TGTGCCAGCAGTTTGTTCCCAAATGAAAAACTGTTTTTT. This encodes CASSLFPNEKLFF.

The V call is TRBV19, the J call TRBJ2-2, with 7 positions matching TRBD1. Trimming took 7 bases from V and 0 from J; bases not matched to a gene: 11. CDR3 size: 17 residues. Per germline, CDR1 LNHDA and CDR2 SQIVND (reference sequence). The CDR3 spells CASTLKPGTANTGELFF. For the CDR3, the DNA is TGTGCCAGTACCTTAAAACCCGGGACAGCGAACACCGGGGAGCTGTTTTTT.

The CDR3 region is CASSEHEKLFF. The CDR3 region has the DNA TGTGCCAGCAGTGAACATGAAAAACTGTTTTTT. The chain links TRBV2 to TRBJ1-4, with D hard to call. Trimming removed 2 bases at V and 6 bases at J, with 1 base between. CDR1 is SNHLY and CDR2 is FYNNEI in the germline V gene. The CDR3 sequence is 11 residues long. Complete variable domain (other parts from reference TRBV2 and TRBJ1-4): EPEVTQTPSHQVTQMGQEVILRCVPISNHLYFYWYRQILGQKVEFLVSFYNNEISEKSEIFDDQFSVERPDGSNFTLKIRSTKLEDSAMYFCASSEHEKLFFGSGTQLSVL.

This clone was counted a single time. V gene TRBV4-1 combines with J gene TRBJ2-4; perhaps D is TRBD1 or TRBD2 (6 bases each). CDR1 and CDR2 (germline): MGHRA, YSYEKL. This CDR3 region has 20 residues. Trimming stripped 0 bases from V and 2 bases from J, with 23 bases between. For the CDR3, the DNA is TGCGCCAGCAGCCAAGATCCCTTATCCCTCGCGGGGACATCCAAAAACATTCAGTACTTC. Translated: CASSQDPLSLAGTSKNIQYF.

The rearrangement links TRBV7-2 to TRBJ2-2, with 14 bases matching TRBD2. The length of the CDR3 is 17 residues. The ends lost 5 bases at V and 2 bases at J; junction bases unmatched: 4. Germline V gene data show CDR1 as SGHTA and CDR2 as FQGNSA. The DNA for the CDR3 is TGTGCCAGCAGCCGGACTAGCGGGGGGATAAACACCGGGGAGCTGTTTTTT. It translates to CASSRTSGGINTGELFF.

The chain recombines TRBV7-3 with TRBJ2-1, with D possibly TRBD2 on 5 matching bases. V lost 5 bases to trimming and J lost 4 bases, with 15 bases between them. CDR1 and CDR2 from the germline V gene are SGHTA and FQGTGA. There are 15 residues in the CDR3. CDR3 DNA sequence: TGTGCCAGCAGCCCTCAGCTTAGCGAGTACAATGAGCAGTTCTTC. This codes for CASSPQLSEYNEQFF.

The rearrangement links TRBV28 to TRBJ1-2; 7 bases agree with TRBD1. After removal of 10 bases from V and 2 bases from J, the junction contained 7 bases not matched to a gene. CDR1 MDHEN and CDR2 SYDVKM come from the germline V gene. The length of the CDR3 is 13 residues. DNA for the CDR3: TGTGCCACCCAAAAGGACAGGAACTATGGCTACACCTTC. Its translation: CATQKDRNYGYTF.

V gene TRBV5-1 combines with J gene TRBJ1-2; TRBD1 is a possible D gene (5 bases). The ends were cut back, 2 bases at V and 4 bases at J, with 15 bases in the middle. CDR1 and CDR2 from the germline V gene are SGHRS and YFSETQ. The CDR3 is 15 residues long. The CDR3 is CASSFGDGGGYGYTF. DNA for the CDR3: TGCGCCAGCAGCTTTGGTGACGGGGGAGGCTATGGCTACACCTTC.

This chain links TRBV3-1 (or the pseudogene TRBV3-2) with TRBJ1-2, with 7 bases matching TRBD1. The CDR3 has 16 residues. In germline, CDR1 is LGHDT, CDR2 YNNKEL (reference sequence). V was pared by 6 bases and J by 4 bases, with 14 bases of the junction left unmatched. Here the CDR3 reads CASSRSTGDHVYGYTF. The CDR3 DNA follows: TGTGCCAGCAGTCGTTCCACAGGGGACCACGTCTATGGCTACACCTTC.

The chain is built from TRBV25-1 and TRBJ2-7, with 7 bases identical to TRBD1. V lost 6 bases, J lost 0 bases, and 5 bases stayed unmatched. In germline, CDR1 is MGHDK, CDR2 SYGVNS. The CDR3 contains 14 residues. CDR3 protein: CASSGDSFSYEQYF. Written as DNA, the CDR3 is TGTGCCAGCAGCGGGGACAGCTTCTCCTACGAGCAGTACTTC.